The rows below give T cell receptor beta chains drawn from one sample of a study of a mutant IDH1 vaccine in newly diagnosed glioma. TCRdb's table, derived via immunoSEQ multiplex PCR, lists solely in-frame clones and lacks some. The data hold about 98,000 clones, with about 90% observed a single time. Specimen: PBMCs, collected from a glioma patient treated with radiotherapy, temozolomide or both. These receptors all come from a woman in her forties or fifties with glioma. CDR3s include the opening cysteine and the closing phenylalanine or tryptophan. D genes are given only for firm matches. A clone size is listed for some rows: how often the clone was seen (once, few, many), or a class if it is expanded.

d_call	v_call	clone_size	j_call	cdr3_aa	cdr3_nt
-	TRBV4-1	-	TRBJ1-5	CASSPRRAGSRNQPQHF	TGCGCCAGCAGCCCCCGTCGGGCCGGCAGCAGGAATCAGCCCCAGCATTTT
TRBD2	TRBV2	-	TRBJ2-1	CASSEWEGDEQFF	TGTGCCAGCAGTGAATGGGAGGGTGATGAGCAGTTCTTC
TRBD1	TRBV2	once	TRBJ2-4	CARDRVGNIQYF	TGTGCCCGGGACAGGGTTGGAAACATTCAGTACTTC
TRBD1	TRBV12-5	-	TRBJ2-3	CASGLSRDRGRVGRTDTQYF	TGTGCTAGTGGTTTGTCCCGGGACAGGGGGCGAGTGGGACGGACAGATACGCAGTATTTT
TRBD1	TRBV18	-	TRBJ2-1	CASSPPGGNPYNEQFF	TGTGCCAGCTCACCACCAGGGGGCAATCCTTACAATGAGCAGTTCTTC
TRBD1	TRBV11-3	-	TRBJ2-7	CASSLGADRVGEQYF	TGTGCCAGCAGCTTAGGGGCCGACAGGGTCGGCGAGCAGTACTTC
TRBD1	TRBV6-1	-	TRBJ2-5	CAATGEETQYF	TGTGCCGCGACAGGGGAAGAGACCCAGTACTTC
TRBD2	TRBV5-1	-	TRBJ2-1	CASTGVASGRGNEQFF	TGCGCCAGCACGGGGGTGGCTAGCGGGAGAGGGAATGAGCAGTTCTTC
-	TRBV18	-	TRBJ1-4	CASSPGTTNEKLFF	TGTGCCAGCTCACCAGGGACTACTAATGAAAAACTGTTTTTT
TRBD1	TRBV27	-	TRBJ2-7	CASSAGGWSEQYF	TGTGCCAGCAGTGCAGGGGGCTGGAGCGAGCAGTACTTC
-	TRBV6-1	-	TRBJ2-7	CASSLTGPSYEQYF	TGTGCCAGCAGTTTGACAGGACCCTCCTACGAGCAGTACTTC
TRBD1	TRBV9	-	TRBJ2-1	CATSAGQGAYNEQFF	TGTGCCACCAGTGCGGGACAGGGGGCCTACAATGAGCAGTTCTTC
-	TRBV11-3	-	TRBJ2-5	CASSRGLRETQYF	TGTGCCAGCAGCCGCGGTCTCCGGGAGACCCAGTACTTC
TRBD1	TRBV10-3	-	TRBJ2-7	CAISEPRDRSSYEQYF	TGTGCCATCAGTGAGCCCCGGGACAGGAGCTCCTACGAGCAGTACTTC
TRBD1	TRBV11-3	-	TRBJ2-1	CASSTRTGVYNEQFF	TGTGCCAGCAGCACCCGGACAGGGGTCTACAATGAGCAGTTCTTC
-	TRBV21-1	-	TRBJ2-3	CASSKGRAGGPGTDTQYF	TGTGCCAGCAGCAAAGGCAGGGCGGGAGGGCCGGGCACAGATACGCAGTATTTT
-	TRBV6-5	-	TRBJ2-1	CASSIRTELNEQFF	TGTGCCAGCAGTATACGGACAGAACTCAATGAGCAGTTCTTC
-	TRBV13	-	TRBJ1-4	CASSLAGDATNEKLFF	TGTGCCAGCAGCTTAGCGGGGGACGCAACTAATGAAAAACTGTTTTTT
-	TRBV6-5	-	TRBJ1-1	CASSTPSPWETEAFF	TGTGCCAGCAGTACCCCTTCCCCGTGGGAGACTGAAGCTTTCTTT
-	TRBV7-8	-	TRBJ1-5	CASGSGANQPQHF	TGTGCCAGCGGGTCGGGGGCGAATCAGCCCCAGCATTTT
-	TRBV6-5	-	TRBJ2-7	CASSYGAANEQYF	TGTGCCAGCAGTTACGGTGCTGCAAACGAGCAGTACTTC
-	TRBV5-1	once	TRBJ2-2	CASSLGTFTNTGELFF	TGCGCCAGCAGCTTGGGGACTTTTACGAACACCGGGGAGCTGTTTTTT
TRBD1	TRBV15	-	TRBJ2-7	CATSRDSPGQGPYEQYF	TGTGCCACCAGCAGAGACAGCCCAGGACAGGGTCCCTACGAGCAGTACTTC
-	TRBV7-8	-	TRBJ2-2	CASSPSGELFF	TGTGCCAGCAGCCCCTCCGGGGAGCTGTTTTTT
-	TRBV5-1	once	TRBJ2-3	CASSRGTDTQYF	TGCGCCAGCAGCAGGGGCACAGATACGCAGTATTTT
TRBD1	TRBV5-5	-	TRBJ1-4	CASSFLTGEIEKLFF	TGTGCCAGCAGCTTCCTGACAGGGGAGATTGAAAAACTGTTTTTT
-	TRBV6-5	-	TRBJ1-2	CASRPRGVEGYTF	TGTGCCAGCAGGCCCCGGGGGGTGGAGGGCTACACCTTC
TRBD1	TRBV27	-	TRBJ2-7	CASSQTPATGGKQYF	TGTGCCAGCAGCCAGACCCCAGCGACAGGGGGCAAGCAGTACTTC
-	TRBV10-2	few	TRBJ1-1	CASSETGRAPEAFF	TGCGCCAGCAGTGAGACAGGGAGAGCGCCTGAAGCTTTCTTT
TRBD1	TRBV5-1	-	TRBJ1-4	CASSPGQGGEKLFF	TGCGCCAGCAGCCCGGGACAGGGAGGGGAAAAACTGTTTTTT
TRBD2	TRBV19	-	TRBJ2-7	CASSFRTSGSYEQYF	TGTGCCAGTAGTTTTCGGACTAGCGGGTCCTACGAGCAGTACTTC
-	TRBV9	-	TRBJ2-5	CASSPPVLGPQETQYF	TGTGCCAGCAGCCCTCCGGTCTTGGGGCCCCAAGAGACCCAGTACTTC
-	TRBV10-1	-	TRBJ2-7	CASTQAQYEQYF	TGCGCCAGCACCCAGGCCCAATACGAGCAGTACTTC
-	TRBV6-6	-	TRBJ1-1	CASKLFRTETEAFF	TGTGCCAGCAAGCTCTTTCGAACAGAGACTGAAGCTTTCTTT
-	TRBV7-9	-	TRBJ1-2	CASSLELNYGYTF	TGTGCCAGCAGCTTAGAACTTAACTATGGCTACACCTTC
TRBD1	TRBV5-1	once	TRBJ1-2	CASSNGDRGHGYTF	TGCGCCAGCAGCAATGGGGACAGGGGGCATGGCTACACCTTC
-	TRBV5-1	once	TRBJ1-2	CASSPLGVEVGGYTF	TGCGCCAGCAGCCCCCTGGGGGTGGAAGTTGGGGGCTACACCTTC
-	TRBV25-1	few	TRBJ1-5	CASRDSASNQPQHF	TGTGCCAGCAGGGACTCGGCTAGCAATCAGCCCCAGCATTTT
-	TRBV5-1	-	TRBJ2-7	CASSLEGPYYEQYF	TGCGCCAGCAGCTTGGAGGGCCCCTACTACGAGCAGTACTTC
TRBD1	TRBV30	-	TRBJ2-1	CAWHRSDRPLRQFF	TGTGCCTGGCACCGTTCGGACAGGCCGCTTAGGCAGTTCTTC
-	TRBV4-1	-	TRBJ2-1	CASSQEWGLNYNEQFF	TGCGCCAGCAGCCAAGAGTGGGGACTCAACTACAATGAGCAGTTCTTC
TRBD2	TRBV27	-	TRBJ2-2	CASSLFPGTRGMNTGELFF	TGTGCCAGCAGTTTATTCCCCGGGACTAGGGGAATGAACACCGGGGAGCTGTTTTTT
-	TRBV7-9	few	TRBJ2-3	CASSLAYGGVDTQYF	TGTGCCAGCAGCTTAGCGTATGGTGGCGTCGATACGCAGTATTTT
TRBD2	TRBV27	-	TRBJ2-3	CASSFSRTSGRAIDTQYF	TGTGCCAGCAGTTTCTCTAGGACTAGCGGGAGGGCCATAGATACGCAGTATTTT
-	TRBV11-2	-	TRBJ1-4	CASSLGRDNEKLFF	TGTGCCAGCAGCTTAGGCAGGGATAATGAAAAACTGTTTTTT
-	TRBV11-2	-	TRBJ2-2	CASSSLRMGEKLFF	TGTGCCAGCAGCTCCCTCAGGATGGGGGAGAAGCTGTTTTTT
-	TRBV19	-	TRBJ1-3	CASSIRRRAKINTIYF	TGTGCCAGTAGTATTCGCCGGCGGGCAAAAATCAACACCATATATTTT
-	TRBV30	-	TRBJ2-2	CAWSALGRTGELFF	TGTGCCTGGAGTGCGCTAGGGAGGACCGGGGAGCTGTTTTTT